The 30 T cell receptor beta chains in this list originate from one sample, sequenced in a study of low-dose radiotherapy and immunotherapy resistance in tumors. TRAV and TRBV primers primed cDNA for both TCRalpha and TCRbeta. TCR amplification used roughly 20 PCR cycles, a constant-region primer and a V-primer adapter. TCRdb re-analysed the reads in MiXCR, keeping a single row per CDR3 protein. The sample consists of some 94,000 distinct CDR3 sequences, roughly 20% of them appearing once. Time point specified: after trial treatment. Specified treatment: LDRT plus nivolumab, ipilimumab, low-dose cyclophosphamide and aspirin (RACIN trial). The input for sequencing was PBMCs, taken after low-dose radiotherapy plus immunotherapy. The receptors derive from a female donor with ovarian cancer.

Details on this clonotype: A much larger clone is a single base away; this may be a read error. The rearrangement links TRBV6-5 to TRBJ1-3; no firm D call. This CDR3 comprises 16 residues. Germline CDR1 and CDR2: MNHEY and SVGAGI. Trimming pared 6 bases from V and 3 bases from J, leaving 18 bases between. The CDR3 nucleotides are TGTGCCAGCAGCCTGGGATCCGGCTTCTATGGAAACACCATATATTTT. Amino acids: CASSLGSGFYGNTIYF.

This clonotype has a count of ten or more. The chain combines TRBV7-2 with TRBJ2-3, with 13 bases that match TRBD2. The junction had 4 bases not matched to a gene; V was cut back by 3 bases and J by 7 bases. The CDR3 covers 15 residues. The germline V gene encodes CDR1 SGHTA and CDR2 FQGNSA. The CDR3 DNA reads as TGTGCCAGCAGCTTGACTAGCGGGAGGCAAAATACGCAGTATTTT. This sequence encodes CASSLTSGRQNTQYF.

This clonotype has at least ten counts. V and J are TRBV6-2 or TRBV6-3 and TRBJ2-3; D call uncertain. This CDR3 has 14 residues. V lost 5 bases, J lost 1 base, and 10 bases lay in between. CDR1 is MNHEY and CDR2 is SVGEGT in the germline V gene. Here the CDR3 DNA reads TGTGCCAGCAGTCGTATGGACCGCACAGATACGCAGTATTTT. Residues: CASSRMDRTDTQYF.

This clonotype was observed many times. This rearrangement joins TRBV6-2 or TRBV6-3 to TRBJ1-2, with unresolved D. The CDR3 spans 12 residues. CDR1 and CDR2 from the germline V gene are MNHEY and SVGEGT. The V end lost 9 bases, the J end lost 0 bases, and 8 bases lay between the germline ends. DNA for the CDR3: TGTGCCAGTGTTGCCACTAACTATGGCTACACCTTC. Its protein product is CASVATNYGYTF.

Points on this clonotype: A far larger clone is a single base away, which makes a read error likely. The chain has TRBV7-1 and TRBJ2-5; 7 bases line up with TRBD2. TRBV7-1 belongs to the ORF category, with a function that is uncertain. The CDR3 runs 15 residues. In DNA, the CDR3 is TGTGCCATCAGCTCCGCCGGCGGGGGAGGTGAGACCCAGTACTTC. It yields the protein CAISSAGGGGETQYF.

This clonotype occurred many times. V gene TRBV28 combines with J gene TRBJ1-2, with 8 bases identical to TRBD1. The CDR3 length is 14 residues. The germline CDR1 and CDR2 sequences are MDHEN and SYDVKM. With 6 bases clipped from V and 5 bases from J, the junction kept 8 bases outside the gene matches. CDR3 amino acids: CASRVQGGPYGYTF. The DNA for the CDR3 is TGTGCCAGCAGGGTACAGGGGGGGCCTTATGGCTACACCTTC.

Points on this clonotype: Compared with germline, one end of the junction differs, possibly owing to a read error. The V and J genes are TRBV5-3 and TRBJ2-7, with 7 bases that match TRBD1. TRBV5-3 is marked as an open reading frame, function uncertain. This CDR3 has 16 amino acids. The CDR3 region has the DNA TGTGCCAGCAGCTTAGTAGGGGGACAGAGCTCCTACGAGCAGTACTTC. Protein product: CASSLVGGQSSYEQYF.

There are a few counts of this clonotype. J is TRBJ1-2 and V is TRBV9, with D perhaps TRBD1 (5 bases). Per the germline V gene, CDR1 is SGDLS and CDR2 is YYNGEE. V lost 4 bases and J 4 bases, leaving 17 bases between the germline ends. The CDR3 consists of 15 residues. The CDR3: CASSSSPATAYGYTF. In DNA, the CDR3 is TGTGCCAGCAGCTCCTCCCCGGCGACAGCCTATGGCTACACCTTC.

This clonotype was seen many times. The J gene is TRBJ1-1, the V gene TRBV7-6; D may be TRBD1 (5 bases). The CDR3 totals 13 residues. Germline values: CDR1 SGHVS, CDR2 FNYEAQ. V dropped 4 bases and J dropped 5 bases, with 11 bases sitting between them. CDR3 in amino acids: CASSSTGATEAFF. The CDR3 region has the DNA TGTGCCAGCAGCTCCACCGGGGCTACTGAAGCTTTCTTT.

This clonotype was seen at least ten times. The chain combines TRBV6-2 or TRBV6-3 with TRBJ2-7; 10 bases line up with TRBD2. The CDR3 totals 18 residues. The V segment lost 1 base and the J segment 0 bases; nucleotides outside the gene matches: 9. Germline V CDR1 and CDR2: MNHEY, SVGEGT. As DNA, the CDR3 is TGTGCCAGCAGTTACTGGCTAGCGGGGGTCCAGAGCTCCTACGAGCAGTACTTC. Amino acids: CASSYWLAGVQSSYEQYF.

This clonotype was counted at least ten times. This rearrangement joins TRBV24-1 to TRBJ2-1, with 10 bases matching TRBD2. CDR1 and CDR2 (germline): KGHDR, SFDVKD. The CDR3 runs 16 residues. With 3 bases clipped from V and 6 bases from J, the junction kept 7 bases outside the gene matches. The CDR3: CATSDTSSGSFNEQFF. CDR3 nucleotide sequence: TGTGCCACCAGTGATACCTCTAGCGGGAGTTTCAATGAGCAGTTCTTC.

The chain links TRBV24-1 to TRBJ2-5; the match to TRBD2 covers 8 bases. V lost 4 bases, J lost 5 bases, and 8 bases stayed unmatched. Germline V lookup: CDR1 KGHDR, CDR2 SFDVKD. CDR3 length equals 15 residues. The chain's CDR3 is CATSESGSWGETQYF. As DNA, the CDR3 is TGTGCCACCAGTGAAAGCGGGAGTTGGGGTGAGACCCAGTACTTC.

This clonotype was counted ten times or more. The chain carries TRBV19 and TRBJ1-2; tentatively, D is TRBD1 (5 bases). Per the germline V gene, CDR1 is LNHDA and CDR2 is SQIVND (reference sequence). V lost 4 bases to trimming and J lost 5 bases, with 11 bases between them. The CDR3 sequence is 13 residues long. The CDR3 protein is CASSRGAQYGYTF. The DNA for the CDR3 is TGTGCCAGTAGTAGAGGGGCCCAATATGGCTACACCTTC.

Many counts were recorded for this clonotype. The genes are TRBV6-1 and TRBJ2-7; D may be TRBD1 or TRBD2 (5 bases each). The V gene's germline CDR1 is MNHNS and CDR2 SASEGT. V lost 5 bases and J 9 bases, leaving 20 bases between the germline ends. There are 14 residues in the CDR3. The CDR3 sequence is CASSYRDLRMGQYF. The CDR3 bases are TGTGCCAGCAGTTACCGGGACCTCAGGATGGGGCAGTACTTC.

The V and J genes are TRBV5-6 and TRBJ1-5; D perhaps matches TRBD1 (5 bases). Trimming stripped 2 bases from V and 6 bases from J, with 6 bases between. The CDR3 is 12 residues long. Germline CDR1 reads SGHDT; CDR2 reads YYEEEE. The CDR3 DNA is TGTGCCAGCAGCTTCGGGGGTCAGCCCCAGCATTTT. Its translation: CASSFGGQPQHF.

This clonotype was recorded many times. The CDR3 is CASSLIPRPSETQYF. The CDR3 DNA reads as TGTGCCAGCAGCTTGATTCCTAGGCCCTCCGAGACCCAGTACTTC. This sequence joins TRBV5-5 and TRBJ2-5; D call uncertain. Germline lookup yields CDR1 SGHKS and CDR2 YYEKEE (reference sequence). The V and J ends lost 1 base and 5 bases respectively, with 15 bases between them. The CDR3 totals 15 residues.

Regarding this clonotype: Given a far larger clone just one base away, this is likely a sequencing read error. CDR3: CASSLRAGGVLETQFF. The CDR3 DNA reads TGTGCCAGCAGTTTAAGGGCAGGGGGTGTTTTGGAGACCCAGTTCTTC. The chain employs TRBV28 and TRBJ2-1; 7 positions agree with TRBD1. The CDR3 sequence is 16 residues long. Germline trimming cut 2 bases from V and 13 bases from J; bases unmatched to any gene: 17. Germline V gene data show CDR1 as MDHEN and CDR2 as SYDVKM.

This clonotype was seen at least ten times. CDR3 amino acids: CASSETGVNTEAFF. The CDR3 coding sequence is TGCGCCAGCAGCGAGACAGGGGTGAACACTGAAGCTTTCTTT. The chain joins TRBV5-1 to TRBJ1-1; TRBD1 matches 8 bases. This CDR3 has 14 residues. Germline CDR1 is SGHRS and CDR2 is YFSETQ. Unmatched junction bases numbered 2, after V lost 4 bases and J lost 0 bases.

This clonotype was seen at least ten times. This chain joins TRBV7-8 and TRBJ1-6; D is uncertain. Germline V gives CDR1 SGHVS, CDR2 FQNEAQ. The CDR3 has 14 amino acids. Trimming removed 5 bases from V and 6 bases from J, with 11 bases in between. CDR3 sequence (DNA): TGTGCCAGCAGCCGTCCAGGACCTAATTCACCCCTCCACTTT. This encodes CASSRPGPNSPLHF. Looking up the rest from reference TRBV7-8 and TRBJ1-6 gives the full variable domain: GAGVSQSPRYKVAKRGQDVALRCDPISGHVSLFWYQQALGQGPEFLTYFQNEAQLDKSGLPSDRFFAERPEGSVSTLKIQRTQQEDSAVYLCASSRPGPNSPLHFGNGTRLTVT.

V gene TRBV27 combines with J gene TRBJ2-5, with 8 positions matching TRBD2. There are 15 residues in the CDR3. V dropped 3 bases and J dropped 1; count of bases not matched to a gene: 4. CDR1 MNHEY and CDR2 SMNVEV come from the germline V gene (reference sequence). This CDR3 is CASSFLAGSQETQYF. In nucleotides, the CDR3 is TGTGCCAGCAGTTTCCTAGCGGGCTCCCAAGAGACCCAGTACTTC.

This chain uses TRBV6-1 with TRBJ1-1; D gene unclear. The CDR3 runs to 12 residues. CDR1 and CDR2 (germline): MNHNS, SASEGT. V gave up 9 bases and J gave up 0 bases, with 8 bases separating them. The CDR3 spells CASSVLNTEAFF. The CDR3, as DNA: TGTGCCAGTAGCGTCCTGAACACTGAAGCTTTCTTT.

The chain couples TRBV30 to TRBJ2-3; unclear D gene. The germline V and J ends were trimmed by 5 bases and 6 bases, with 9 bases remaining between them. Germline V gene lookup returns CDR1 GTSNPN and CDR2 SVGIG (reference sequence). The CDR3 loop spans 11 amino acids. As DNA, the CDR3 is TGTGCCTGGGCGGATAGGGATACGCAGTATTTT. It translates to CAWADRDTQYF. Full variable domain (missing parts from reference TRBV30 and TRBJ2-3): SQTIHQWPATLVQPVGSPLSLECTVEGTSNPNLYWYRQAAGRGLQLLFYSVGIGQISSEVPQNLSASRPQDRQFILSSKKLLLSDSGFYLCAWADRDTQYFGPGTRLTVL.

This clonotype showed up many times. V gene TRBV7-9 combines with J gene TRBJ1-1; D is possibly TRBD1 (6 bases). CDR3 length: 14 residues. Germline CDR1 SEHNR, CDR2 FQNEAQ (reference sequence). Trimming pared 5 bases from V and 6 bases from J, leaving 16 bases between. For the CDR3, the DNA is TGTGCCAGCAGCACATCGACAGGCAGGGCTGAAGCTTTCTTT. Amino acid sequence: CASSTSTGRAEAFF.

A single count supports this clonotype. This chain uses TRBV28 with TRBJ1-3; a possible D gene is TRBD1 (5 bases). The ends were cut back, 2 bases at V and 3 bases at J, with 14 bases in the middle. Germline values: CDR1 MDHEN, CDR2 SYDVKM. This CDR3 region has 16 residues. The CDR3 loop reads CASSLRSGAGGNTIYF. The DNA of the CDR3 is TGTGCCAGCAGTTTACGGTCCGGGGCTGGTGGAAACACCATATATTTT.

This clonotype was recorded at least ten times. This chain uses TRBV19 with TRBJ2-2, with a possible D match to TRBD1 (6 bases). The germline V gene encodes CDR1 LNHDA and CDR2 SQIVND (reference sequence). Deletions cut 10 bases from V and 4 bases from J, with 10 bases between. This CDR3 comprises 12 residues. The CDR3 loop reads CATNRVTGELFF. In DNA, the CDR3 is TGTGCCACCAACAGGGTCACCGGGGAGCTGTTTTTT.

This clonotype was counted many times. The CDR3: CASSSWAGGQETQYF. The CDR3, as DNA: TGTGCCAGCAGCTCCTGGGCCGGGGGTCAAGAGACCCAGTACTTC. The V call is TRBV7-9, the J call TRBJ2-5, with a weak D call TRBD2 (6 bases). V was pared by 4 bases and J by 2 bases, with 14 bases between. The germline V gene has CDR1 SEHNR and CDR2 FQNEAQ (reference sequence). The CDR3 is 15 amino acids.

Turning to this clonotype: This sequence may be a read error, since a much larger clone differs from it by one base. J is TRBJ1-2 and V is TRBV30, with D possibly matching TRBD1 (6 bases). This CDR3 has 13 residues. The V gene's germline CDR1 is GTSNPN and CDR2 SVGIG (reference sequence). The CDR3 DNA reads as TGTGGCTGGAGTTTCAGGGGCTTGAGTGGCTACACCTTC. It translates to CGWSFRGLSGYTF.

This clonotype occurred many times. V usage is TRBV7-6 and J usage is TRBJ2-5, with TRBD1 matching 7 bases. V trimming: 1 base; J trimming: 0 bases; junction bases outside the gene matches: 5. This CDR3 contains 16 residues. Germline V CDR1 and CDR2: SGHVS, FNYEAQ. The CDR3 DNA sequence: TGTGCCAGCAGCTTAGTGGGCAGGGGGTACCAAGAGACCCAGTACTTC. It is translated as CASSLVGRGYQETQYF.

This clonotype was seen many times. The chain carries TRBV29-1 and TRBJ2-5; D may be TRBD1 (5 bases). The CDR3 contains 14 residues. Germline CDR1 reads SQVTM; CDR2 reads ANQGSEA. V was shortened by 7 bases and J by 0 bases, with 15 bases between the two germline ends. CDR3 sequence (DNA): TGCAGCGCCATCGTAGACAGAAACCAAGAGACCCAGTACTTC. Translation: CSAIVDRNQETQYF. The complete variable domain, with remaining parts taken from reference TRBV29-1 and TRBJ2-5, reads SAVISQKPSRDICQRGTSLTIQCQVDSQVTMMFWYRQQPGQSLTLIATANQGSEATYESGFVIDKFPISRPNLTFSTLTVSNMSPEDSSIYLCSAIVDRNQETQYFGPGTRLLVL.

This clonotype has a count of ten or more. CDR3 region: CASTSSTGRIYEQYF. CDR3 coding DNA: TGTGCCAGCACCTCGTCGACAGGGAGGATCTACGAGCAGTACTTC. The V gene is TRBV12-3 or TRBV12-4, the J gene TRBJ2-7; D may be TRBD1 (7 bases). V gave up 7 bases and J gave up 3 bases, with 19 bases separating them. The CDR3 spans 15 residues.